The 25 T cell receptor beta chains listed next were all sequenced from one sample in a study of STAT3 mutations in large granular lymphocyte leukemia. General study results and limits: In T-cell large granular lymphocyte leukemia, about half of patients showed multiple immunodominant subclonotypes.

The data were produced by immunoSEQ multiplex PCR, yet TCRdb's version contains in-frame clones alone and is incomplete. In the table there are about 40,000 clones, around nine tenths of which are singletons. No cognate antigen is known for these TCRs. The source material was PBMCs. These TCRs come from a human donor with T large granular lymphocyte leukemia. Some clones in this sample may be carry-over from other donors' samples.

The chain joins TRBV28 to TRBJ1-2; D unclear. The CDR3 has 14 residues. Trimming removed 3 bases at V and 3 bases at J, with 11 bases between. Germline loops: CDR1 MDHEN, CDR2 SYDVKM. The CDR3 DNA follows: TGTGCCAGCAGTTTCATCGCAGGCGACTATGGCTACACCTTC. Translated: CASSFIAGDYGYTF.

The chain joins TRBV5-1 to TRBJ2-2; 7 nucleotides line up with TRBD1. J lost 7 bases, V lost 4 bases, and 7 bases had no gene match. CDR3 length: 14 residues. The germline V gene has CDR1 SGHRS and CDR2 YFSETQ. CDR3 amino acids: CASSISWTGGELFF. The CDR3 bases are TGCGCCAGCAGCATATCCTGGACAGGCGGGGAGCTGTTTTTT.

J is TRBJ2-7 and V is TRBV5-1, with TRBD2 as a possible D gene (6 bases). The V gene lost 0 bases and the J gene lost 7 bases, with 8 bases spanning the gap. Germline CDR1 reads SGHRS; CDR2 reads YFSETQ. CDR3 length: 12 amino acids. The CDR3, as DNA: TGCGCCAGCAGCTTGGGAGGAGGGGAGCAGTACTTC. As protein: CASSLGGGEQYF.

The CDR3 coding sequence is TGTGCCAGCAGGGGCAGGGGGCCCACTGAAGCTTTCTTT. It encodes CASRGRGPTEAFF. The chain is built from TRBV7-9 and TRBJ1-1, with 8 bases matching TRBD1. Germline CDR1 and CDR2: SEHNR and FQNEAQ (reference sequence). The CDR3 is made up of 13 amino acids. V trimming: 6 bases; J trimming: 4 bases; junction bases outside the gene matches: 4.

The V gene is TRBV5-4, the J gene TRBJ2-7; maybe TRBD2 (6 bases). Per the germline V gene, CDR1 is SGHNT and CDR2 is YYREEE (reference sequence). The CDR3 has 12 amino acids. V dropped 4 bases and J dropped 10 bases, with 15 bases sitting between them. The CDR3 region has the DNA TGTGCCAGCAGCATACCGGGGAGGCCACAGTACGTC. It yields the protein CASSIPGRPQYV.

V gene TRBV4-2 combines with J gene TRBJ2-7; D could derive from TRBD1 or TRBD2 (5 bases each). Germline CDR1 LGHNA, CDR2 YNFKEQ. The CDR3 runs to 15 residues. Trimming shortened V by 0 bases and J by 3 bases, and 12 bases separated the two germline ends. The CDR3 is CASSQEGTRGYEQYF. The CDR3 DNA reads TGTGCCAGCAGCCAAGAAGGGACGAGAGGCTACGAGCAGTACTTC.

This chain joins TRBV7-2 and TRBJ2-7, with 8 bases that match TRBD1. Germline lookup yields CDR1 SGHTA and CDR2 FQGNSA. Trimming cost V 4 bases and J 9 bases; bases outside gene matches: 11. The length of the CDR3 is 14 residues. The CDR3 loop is CASSYTPGGRGQYF. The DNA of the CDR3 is TGTGCCAGCAGCTACACGCCAGGGGGCAGGGGGCAGTACTTC.

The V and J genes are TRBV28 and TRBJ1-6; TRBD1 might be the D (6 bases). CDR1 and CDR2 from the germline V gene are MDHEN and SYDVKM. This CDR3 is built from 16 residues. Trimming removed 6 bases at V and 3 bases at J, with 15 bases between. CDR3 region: CASSVTGISYNSPLHF. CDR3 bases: TGTGCCAGCAGCGTTACAGGGATTAGCTATAATTCACCCCTCCACTTT.

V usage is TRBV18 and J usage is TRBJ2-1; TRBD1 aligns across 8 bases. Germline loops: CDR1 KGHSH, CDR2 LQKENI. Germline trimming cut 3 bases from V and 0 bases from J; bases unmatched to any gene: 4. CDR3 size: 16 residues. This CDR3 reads CASSPQDRVSYNEQFF. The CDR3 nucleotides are TGTGCCAGCTCACCGCAGGACAGGGTCTCCTACAATGAGCAGTTCTTC.

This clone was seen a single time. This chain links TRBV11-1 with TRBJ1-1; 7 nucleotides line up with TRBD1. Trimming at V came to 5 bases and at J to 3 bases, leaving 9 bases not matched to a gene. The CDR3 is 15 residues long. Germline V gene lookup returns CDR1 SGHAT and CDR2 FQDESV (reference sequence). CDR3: CASSGSGGGDTEAFF. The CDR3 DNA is TGTGCCAGCAGCGGCTCAGGAGGGGGCGACACTGAAGCTTTCTTT.

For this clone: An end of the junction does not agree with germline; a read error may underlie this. CDR3 loop: CSARTYEKLFF. CDR3 sequence (DNA): TGCAGTGCTAGAACTTATGAAAAACTGTTTTTT. The chain recombines TRBV20-1 with TRBJ1-4; D ambiguous. Germline V gene sequence: CDR1 DFQATT, CDR2 SNEGSKA (reference sequence). CDR3 length: 11 amino acids.

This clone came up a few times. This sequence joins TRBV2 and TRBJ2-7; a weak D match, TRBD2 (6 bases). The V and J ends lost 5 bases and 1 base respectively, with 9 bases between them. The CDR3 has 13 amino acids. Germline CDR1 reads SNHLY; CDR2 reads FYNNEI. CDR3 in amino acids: CASSWDWSYEQYF. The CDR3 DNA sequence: TGTGCCAGCAGTTGGGACTGGTCCTACGAGCAGTACTTC.

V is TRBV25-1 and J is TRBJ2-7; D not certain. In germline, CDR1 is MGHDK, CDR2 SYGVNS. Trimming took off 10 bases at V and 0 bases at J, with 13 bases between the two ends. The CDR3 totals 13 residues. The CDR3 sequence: CATLDAHSYEQYF. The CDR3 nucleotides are TGTGCCACCCTAGACGCCCACTCCTACGAGCAGTACTTC.

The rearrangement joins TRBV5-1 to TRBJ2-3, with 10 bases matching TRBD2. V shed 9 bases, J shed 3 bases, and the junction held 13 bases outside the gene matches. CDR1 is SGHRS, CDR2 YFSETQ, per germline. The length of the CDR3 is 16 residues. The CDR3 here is CATQKGTSDATDTQYF. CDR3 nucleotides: TGCGCCACCCAAAAGGGGACTAGCGATGCGACAGATACGCAGTATTTT.

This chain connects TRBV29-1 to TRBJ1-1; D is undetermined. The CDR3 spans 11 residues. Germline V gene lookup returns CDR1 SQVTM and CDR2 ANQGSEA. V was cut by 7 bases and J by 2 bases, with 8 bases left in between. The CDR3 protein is CSAIENTEAFF. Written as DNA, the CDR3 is TGCAGCGCCATAGAAAACACTGAAGCTTTCTTT. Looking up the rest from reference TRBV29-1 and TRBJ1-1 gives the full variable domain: SAVISQKPSRDICQRGTSLTIQCQVDSQVTMMFWYRQQPGQSLTLIATANQGSEATYESGFVIDKFPISRPNLTFSTLTVSNMSPEDSSIYLCSAIENTEAFFGQGTRLTVV.

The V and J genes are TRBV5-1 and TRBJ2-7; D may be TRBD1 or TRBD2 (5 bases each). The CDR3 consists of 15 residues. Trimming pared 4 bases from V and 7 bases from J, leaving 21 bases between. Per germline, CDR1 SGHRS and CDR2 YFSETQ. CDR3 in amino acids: CASSRSDTFRGEQYF. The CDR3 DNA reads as TGCGCCAGCAGCCGATCGGACACGTTCAGAGGGGAGCAGTACTTC. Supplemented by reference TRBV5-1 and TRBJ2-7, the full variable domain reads KAGVTQTPRYLIKTRGQQVTLSCSPISGHRSVSWYQQTPGQGLQFLFEYFSETQRNKGNFPGRFSGRQFSNSRSEMNVSTLELGDSALYLCASSRSDTFRGEQYFGPGTRLTVT.

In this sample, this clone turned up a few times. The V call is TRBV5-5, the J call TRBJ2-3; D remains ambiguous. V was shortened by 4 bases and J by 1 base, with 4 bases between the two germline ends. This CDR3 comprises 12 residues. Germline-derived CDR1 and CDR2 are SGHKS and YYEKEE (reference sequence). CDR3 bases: TGTGCCAGCAGCCCCGGCACAGATACGCAGTATTTT. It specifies CASSPGTDTQYF.

The CDR3: CASSLVSSGGPEQFF. For the CDR3, the DNA is TGCGCCAGCAGCTTGGTTTCTAGCGGGGGACCTGAGCAGTTCTTC. The chain carries TRBV5-1 and TRBJ2-1, with 10 positions matching TRBD2. V lost 0 bases, J lost 9 bases, and 6 bases stayed unmatched. The CDR3 totals 15 residues. The germline V gene encodes CDR1 SGHRS and CDR2 YFSETQ.

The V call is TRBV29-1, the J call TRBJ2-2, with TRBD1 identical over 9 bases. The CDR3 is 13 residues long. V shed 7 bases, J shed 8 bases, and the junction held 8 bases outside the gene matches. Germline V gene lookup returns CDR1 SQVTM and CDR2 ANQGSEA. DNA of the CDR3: TGCAGCGGCCTACAGGGGGCTGGGGGGGAGCTGTTTTTT. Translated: CSGLQGAGGELFF.

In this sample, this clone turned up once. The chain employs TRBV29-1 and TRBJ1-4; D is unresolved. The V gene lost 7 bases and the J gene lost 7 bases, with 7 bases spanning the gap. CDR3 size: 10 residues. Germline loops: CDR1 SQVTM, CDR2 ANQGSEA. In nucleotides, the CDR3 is TGCAGCGCGTGGGGTGAAAAACTGTTTTTT. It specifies CSAWGEKLFF.

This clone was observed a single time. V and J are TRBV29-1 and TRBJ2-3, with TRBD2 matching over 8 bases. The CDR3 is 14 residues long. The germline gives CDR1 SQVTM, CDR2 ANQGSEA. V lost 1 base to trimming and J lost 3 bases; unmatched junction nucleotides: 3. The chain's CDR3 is CSVEVAGGTDTQYF. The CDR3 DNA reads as TGCAGCGTTGAAGTCGCGGGGGGAACAGATACGCAGTATTTT.

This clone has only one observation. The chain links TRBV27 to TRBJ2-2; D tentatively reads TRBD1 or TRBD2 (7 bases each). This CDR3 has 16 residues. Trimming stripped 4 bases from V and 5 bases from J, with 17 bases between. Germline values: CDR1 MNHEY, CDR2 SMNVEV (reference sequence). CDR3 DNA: TGTGCCAGCAGTTCCTGGACAGGCGGGGGAACCGGGGAGCTGTTTTTT. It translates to CASSSWTGGGTGELFF.

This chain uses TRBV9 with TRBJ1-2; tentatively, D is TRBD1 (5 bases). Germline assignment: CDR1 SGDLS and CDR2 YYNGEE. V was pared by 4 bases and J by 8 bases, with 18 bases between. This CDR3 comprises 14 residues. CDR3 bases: TGTGCCAGCAGCCAGGCCTCGTTGGGGCGAGGCTACACCTTC. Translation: CASSQASLGRGYTF.

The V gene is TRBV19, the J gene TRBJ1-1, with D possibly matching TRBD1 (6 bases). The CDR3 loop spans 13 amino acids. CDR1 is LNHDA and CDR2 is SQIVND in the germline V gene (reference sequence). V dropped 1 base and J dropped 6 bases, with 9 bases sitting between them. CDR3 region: CASSIVGQPEAFF. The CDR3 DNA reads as TGTGCCAGTAGTATAGTCGGACAGCCTGAAGCTTTCTTT.

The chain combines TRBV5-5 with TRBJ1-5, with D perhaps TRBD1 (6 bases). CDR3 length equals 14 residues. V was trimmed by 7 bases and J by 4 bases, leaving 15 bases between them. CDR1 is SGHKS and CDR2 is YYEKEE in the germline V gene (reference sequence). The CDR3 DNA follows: TGTGCCAGCGGAATTAAACAGGGTAATCAGCCCCAGCATTTT. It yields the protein CASGIKQGNQPQHF.